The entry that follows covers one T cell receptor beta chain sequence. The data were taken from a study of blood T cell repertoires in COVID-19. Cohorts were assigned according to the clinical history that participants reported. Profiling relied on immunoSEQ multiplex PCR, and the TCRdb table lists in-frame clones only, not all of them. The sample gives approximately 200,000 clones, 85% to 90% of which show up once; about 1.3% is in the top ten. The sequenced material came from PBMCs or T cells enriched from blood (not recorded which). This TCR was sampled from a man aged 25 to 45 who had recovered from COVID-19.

The CDR3 protein is CASSQGAMFF. Here the CDR3 DNA reads TGTGCCAGCAGCCAAGGAGCGATGTTTTTT. This sequence joins TRBV4-2 and TRBJ2-2; D not resolved. The CDR3 length is 10 residues. Germline CDR1 and CDR2: LGHNA and YNFKEQ. Trimming took off 1 base at V and 15 bases at J, with 6 bases between the two ends.